This T cell receptor (beta chain) was recovered during a study of T cell changes during pregnancy in multiple sclerosis. The repertoire was sequenced with immunoSEQ multiplex PCR; TCRdb's copy has only in-frame clones and lacks some. The data contain about 60,000 clones, 93% of them singletons. Source: peripheral blood, taken after pregnancy. The sequence derives from a female donor with multiple sclerosis, enrolled in a pregnancy study.

CDR3 bases: TGCGCCAGCATTATGTCCAGGGAGGGCATGAACACTGAAGCTTTCTTT. This sequence encodes CASIMSREGMNTEAFF. This chain joins TRBV10-2 and TRBJ1-1; maybe TRBD1 (5 bases). Germline V gene lookup returns CDR1 WSHSY and CDR2 SAAADI. The CDR3 is 16 amino acids. The V gene lost 7 bases and the J gene lost 0 bases, with 18 bases spanning the gap.